The TCR beta chain described here comes from a study of control samples from healthy donors and cancer patients. Generated by immunoSEQ multiplex PCR, the TCRdb table keeps only in-frame clones and is missing some. The sample contains about 69,000 clones, approximately 84% of which appear only once. Trimming took 5 bases from V and 0 from J; bases not matched to a gene: 4. The CDR3 has 16 residues. Per the germline V gene, CDR1 is SEHNR and CDR2 is FQNEAQ (reference sequence). This chain connects TRBV7-9 to TRBJ1-2; 12 bases fit TRBD1. Specimen: PBMCs. The origin of this receptor is a woman aged 50 to 60 with lung cancer. The CDR3 DNA reads as TGTGCCAGCAGCGGGACAGGGGGCGCCCCTAACTATGGCTACACCTTC. It yields the protein CASSGTGGAPNYGYTF.